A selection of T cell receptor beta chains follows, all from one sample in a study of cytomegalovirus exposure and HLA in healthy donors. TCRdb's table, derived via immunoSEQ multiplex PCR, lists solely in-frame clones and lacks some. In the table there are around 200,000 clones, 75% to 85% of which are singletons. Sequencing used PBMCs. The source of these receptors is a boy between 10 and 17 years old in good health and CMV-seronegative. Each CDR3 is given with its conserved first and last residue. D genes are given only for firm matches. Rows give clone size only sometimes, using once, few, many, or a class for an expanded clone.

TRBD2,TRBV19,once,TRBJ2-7,CASSLSGGNSYEQYF,TGTGCCAGTAGTCTATCGGGGGGAAACTCCTACGAGCAGTACTTC
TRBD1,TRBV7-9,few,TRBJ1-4,CASSWGVLGTGEEKLFF,TGTGCCAGCAGCTGGGGGGTCCTTGGGACAGGGGAGGAAAAACTGTTTTTT
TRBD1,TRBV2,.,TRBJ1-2,CASIPRRGQGLYGYTF,TGTGCCAGCATTCCCCGCCGGGGACAGGGTCTCTATGGCTACACCTTC
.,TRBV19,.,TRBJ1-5,CASSMEVGSNQPQHF,TGTGCCAGTAGTATGGAGGTCGGGAGCAATCAGCCCCAGCATTTT
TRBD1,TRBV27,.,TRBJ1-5,CASSPTGLRPQHF,TGTGCCAGCAGTCCGACAGGGCTTCGGCCCCAGCATTTT
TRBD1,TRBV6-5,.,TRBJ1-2,CASSRDRGNYGYTF,TGTGCCAGCAGTCGGGACAGGGGCAACTATGGCTACACCTTC
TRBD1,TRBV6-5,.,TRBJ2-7,CASRRTGEQYF,TGTGCCAGCAGACGGACAGGCGAGCAGTACTTC
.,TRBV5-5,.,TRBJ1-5,CASSLRLQGSIGNQPQHF,TGTGCCAGCAGCTTGCGTCTACAGGGATCGATTGGCAATCAGCCCCAGCATTTT
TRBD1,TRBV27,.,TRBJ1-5,CASSPMDRGSDSNQPQHF,TGTGCCAGCAGTCCCATGGACAGGGGGTCCGATAGCAATCAGCCCCAGCATTTT
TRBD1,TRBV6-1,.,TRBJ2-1,CASSPGTEYNEQFF,TGTGCCAGCAGCCCCGGGACAGAGTACAATGAGCAGTTCTTC
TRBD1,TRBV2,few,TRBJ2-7,CASSEVPGGDTYEQYF,TGTGCCAGCAGTGAAGTGCCAGGGGGAGACACCTACGAGCAGTACTTC
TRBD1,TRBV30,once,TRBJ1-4,CAWSSTLTGPNEKLFF,TGTGCCTGGAGTTCCACTCTGACAGGGCCTAATGAAAAACTGTTTTTT
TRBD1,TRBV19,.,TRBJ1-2,CASSTRQGMAIYGYTF,TGTGCCAGTAGTACCAGACAGGGAATGGCGATTTATGGCTACACCTTC
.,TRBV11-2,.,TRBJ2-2,CASSGGRGRITGELFF,TGTGCCAGCAGCGGGGGGCGGGGGCGCATAACCGGGGAGCTGTTTTTT
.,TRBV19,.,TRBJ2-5,CASSRGQETQYF,TGTGCCAGTAGTCGGGGCCAAGAGACCCAGTACTTC
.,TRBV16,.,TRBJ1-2,CASSQFLEGGYTF,TGTGCCAGCAGCCAATTTCTCGAGGGCGGCTACACCTTT
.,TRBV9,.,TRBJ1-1,CASSVVSGSGITEAFF,TGTGCCAGCAGCGTAGTATCCGGGTCTGGTATTACTGAAGCTTTCTTT
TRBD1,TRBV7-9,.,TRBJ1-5,CASSLSTGGNQPQHF,TGTGCCAGCAGTTTATCGACAGGGGGCAATCAGCCCCAGCATTTT
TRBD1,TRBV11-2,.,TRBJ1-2,CASSSTGFVNYGYTF,TGTGCCAGCAGCTCGACAGGGTTCGTGAACTATGGCTACACCTTC
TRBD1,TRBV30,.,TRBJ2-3,CAWDTGGEADTQYF,TGTGCCTGGGACACAGGGGGCGAAGCAGATACGCAGTATTTT
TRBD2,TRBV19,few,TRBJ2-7,CASSIALSSGRADEQYF,TGTGCCAGTAGTATAGCACTCTCTAGCGGGAGGGCCGACGAGCAGTACTTC
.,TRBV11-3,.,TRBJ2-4,CASSPLSRDIQHF,TGTGCCAGCAGCCCCCTTTCCCGTGACATTCAGCACTTC
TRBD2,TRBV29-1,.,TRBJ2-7,CSVSGITSGAYEQYF,TGCAGCGTTTCAGGGATCACTAGCGGGGCCTACGAGCAGTACTTC
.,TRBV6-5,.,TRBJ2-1,CASSYSGVRGNEQFF,TGTGCCAGCAGTTACTCGGGAGTTCGGGGCAATGAGCAGTTCTTC
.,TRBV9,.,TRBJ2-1,CASSPSDSSFEQFF,TGTGCCAGCAGCCCCTCGGATAGCAGCTTCGAGCAGTTCTTC
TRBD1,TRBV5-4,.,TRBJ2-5,CASSSMTGVGETQYF,TGTGCCAGCAGCTCGATGACAGGGGTGGGAGAGACCCAGTACTTC
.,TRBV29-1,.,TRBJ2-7,CSVESHRGTGSYEQYF,TGCAGCGTTGAATCACACCGAGGGACTGGTTCCTACGAGCAGTACTTC
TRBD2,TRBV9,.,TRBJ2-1,CASSYWASGRGSYNEQFF,TGTGCCAGCAGCTACTGGGCTAGCGGGAGAGGGTCCTACAATGAGCAGTTCTTC